The 20 T cell receptor beta chains below come from one sample, sequenced in a study of shared clonotypes between healthy human individuals. Terminally differentiated effector memory CD45RA+ cells were excluded from the naive CD8 cells, which were CD45RO-negative and positively selected for CCR7. Data came from immunoSEQ multiplex PCR; TCRdb stores just in-frame clones and leaves some out. Of more than 2 million clones in the sample, about 95% are singletons; the top ten hold about 1.1%. Material for sequencing was naive CD8+ T cells sorted from blood. The receptors derive from a man between 18 and 29 years old in good health.

The chain links TRBV27 to TRBJ2-5; D is perhaps TRBD2 (5 bases). The germline V gene encodes CDR1 MNHEY and CDR2 SMNVEV (reference sequence). The CDR3 is 16 amino acids. Trimming removed 1 base from V and 2 bases from J, with 14 bases in between. This CDR3 is CASSLFSGEGQETQYF. CDR3 sequence (DNA): TGTGCCAGCAGTTTATTCAGCGGAGAGGGACAAGAGACCCAGTACTTC.

The chain has TRBV4-1 and TRBJ2-7; no clear D. This CDR3 comprises 15 residues. CDR1 and CDR2 from the germline V gene are MGHRA and YSYEKL. The V and J ends lost 1 base and 5 bases respectively, with 15 bases between them. CDR3 residues: CASSQGAMSRNEQYF. The DNA of the CDR3 is TGCGCCAGCAGCCAAGGGGCTATGAGCCGTAACGAGCAGTACTTC.

Comments on this clone: The sample contains more than one DNA sequence encoding this CDR3. The chain joins TRBV30 to TRBJ1-6; no clear D gene. The V gene lost 5 bases and the J gene lost 4 bases, with 12 bases spanning the gap. Germline loops: CDR1 GTSNPN, CDR2 SVGIG (reference sequence). The CDR3 has 14 amino acids. The CDR3 DNA reads TGTGCCTGGGGTACAGAAAATTATAATTCACCCCTCCACTTT. Translation gives CAWGTENYNSPLHF. Using reference TRBV30 and TRBJ1-6 for the parts outside the CDR3, the full variable domain is SQTIHQWPATLVQPVGSPLSLECTVEGTSNPNLYWYRQAAGRGLQLLFYSVGIGQISSEVPQNLSASRPQDRQFILSSKKLLLSDSGFYLCAWGTENYNSPLHFGNGTRLTVT.

V gene TRBV9 combines with J gene TRBJ2-2; D gene unclear. V gave up 7 bases and J gave up 4 bases, with 11 bases separating them. CDR1 SGDLS and CDR2 YYNGEE come from the germline V gene. This CDR3 is 13 amino acids long. CDR3: CASASISTGELFF. CDR3 sequence (DNA): TGTGCCAGCGCCTCTATTTCCACCGGGGAGCTGTTTTTT.

Comments on this clone: Other DNA sequences within the sample encode an identical CDR3. The chain links TRBV14 to TRBJ2-7; 7 bases line up with TRBD1. The CDR3 contains 15 residues. V lost 1 base, J lost 2 bases, and 5 bases stayed unmatched. Looked up from germline, CDR1 is SGHDN and CDR2 is FVKESK. The CDR3 nucleotides read TGTGCCAGCAGCCAAGGGACAGGACGTGCCTACGAGCAGTACTTC. Its translation is CASSQGTGRAYEQYF.

V is TRBV9 and J is TRBJ2-1; possible D gene TRBD2, 6 bases. The CDR3 is 15 residues long. Trimming removed 4 bases from V and 7 bases from J, with 18 bases in between. The germline gives CDR1 SGDLS, CDR2 YYNGEE. For the CDR3, the DNA is TGTGCCAGCAGCCCCGAGTGGGGGAGCGGGAATGAGCAGTTCTTC. Amino acid sequence: CASSPEWGSGNEQFF.

This sequence joins TRBV4-1 and TRBJ1-2; D is unresolved. Germline assignment: CDR1 MGHRA and CDR2 YSYEKL. There are 13 residues in the CDR3. The germline V and J ends were trimmed by 3 bases and 8 bases, with 13 bases remaining between them. CDR3 nucleotides: TGCGCCAGCAGCCACGGGCTCACCGGGGGCTACACCTTC. Encoded protein: CASSHGLTGGYTF.

J is TRBJ1-1 and V is TRBV7-9; 7 nucleotides match TRBD1. Trimming took 4 bases from V and 1 from J; bases not matched to a gene: 6. The germline CDR1 and CDR2 sequences are SEHNR and FQNEAQ (reference sequence). This CDR3 contains 15 residues. The CDR3 loop is CASSSRQGANTEAFF. The CDR3 DNA follows: TGTGCCAGCAGCTCCCGACAGGGAGCGAACACTGAAGCTTTCTTT.

The rearrangement links TRBV5-4 to TRBJ2-2; D gene uncertain. Germline V lookup: CDR1 SGHNT, CDR2 YYREEE (reference sequence). V lost 4 bases to trimming and J lost 3 bases, with 4 bases between them. This CDR3 comprises 12 residues. CDR3 nucleotide sequence: TGTGCCAGCAGCGATTACACCGGGGAGCTGTTTTTT. Its protein product is CASSDYTGELFF.

The chain links TRBV5-6 to TRBJ1-6; a possible D gene is TRBD1 (5 bases). V shed 6 bases and J shed 9 bases, with 10 bases lying between them. This CDR3 spans 12 amino acids. CDR1 and CDR2 (germline): SGHDT, YYEEEE. CDR3 protein: CASNVGGSPLHF. CDR3 in DNA: TGTGCCAGCAACGTGGGGGGTTCACCCCTCCACTTT.

The V gene is TRBV6-5, the J gene TRBJ1-6, with a weak D call TRBD1 (5 bases). In germline, CDR1 is MNHEY, CDR2 SVGAGI. This CDR3 comprises 15 residues. Trimming left V 7 bases short and J 4 bases short, with 14 bases between. DNA for the CDR3: TGTGCCAGCACCGAGGGGACCGCGTATAATTCACCCCTCCACTTT. This translates into CASTEGTAYNSPLHF.

This clone appeared a single time. V and J are TRBV7-8 and TRBJ2-7, with a weak D call TRBD1 (6 bases). The CDR3 sequence is 12 residues long. Per germline, CDR1 SGHVS and CDR2 FQNEAQ. V lost 5 bases and J 5 bases, leaving 10 bases between the germline ends. DNA of the CDR3: TGTGCCAGCAGCCCCAGACAGGACGAGCAGTACTTC. Translated: CASSPRQDEQYF.

This chain connects TRBV2 to TRBJ2-7; unclear D gene. Deletions cut 3 bases from V and 7 bases from J, with 4 bases between. There are 10 residues in the CDR3. CDR1 and CDR2 from the germline V gene are SNHLY and FYNNEI. The CDR3 sequence: CASSDWEQYF. In DNA form, the CDR3 reads TGTGCCAGCAGTGACTGGGAGCAGTACTTC.

V usage is TRBV6-1 and J usage is TRBJ2-5; 7 nucleotides align to TRBD1. The length of the CDR3 is 14 residues. J lost 5 bases, V lost 3 bases, and 6 bases had no gene match. The germline V gene has CDR1 MNHNS and CDR2 SASEGT. The CDR3: CASSETGTGETQYF. In DNA, the CDR3 is TGTGCCAGCAGTGAGACAGGGACGGGTGAGACCCAGTACTTC.

Notes on this clone: Other DNA sequences within the sample encode an identical CDR3. The chain recombines TRBV10-1 with TRBJ2-4, with D perhaps TRBD2 (6 bases). Germline V gene sequence: CDR1 WNHNN, CDR2 SYGVQD (reference sequence). Trimming shortened V by 6 bases and J by 10 bases, and 22 bases separated the two germline ends. The CDR3 runs 15 residues. The CDR3 DNA reads TGCGCCAGCAGCCCACGCGGGGCTTTTGGAGATATTCAGTACTTC. Protein: CASSPRGAFGDIQYF.

This chain uses TRBV5-1 with TRBJ2-7; 10 bases agree with TRBD2. The ends lost 5 bases at V and 3 bases at J; junction bases unmatched: 5. There are 14 residues in the CDR3. Looked up from germline, CDR1 is SGHRS and CDR2 is YFSETQ. Here the CDR3 reads CASSYGLAVYEQYF. CDR3 DNA sequence: TGCGCCAGCAGTTACGGACTAGCGGTCTACGAGCAGTACTTC.

The chain recombines TRBV27 with TRBJ2-5; maybe TRBD2 (7 bases). The CDR3 runs to 15 residues. Trimming shortened V by 4 bases and J by 1 base, and 13 bases separated the two germline ends. Germline V gene sequence: CDR1 MNHEY, CDR2 SMNVEV (reference sequence). CDR3 in amino acids: CASSSLGGRQETQYF. CDR3 in DNA: TGTGCCAGCAGTTCCCTCGGGGGGCGCCAAGAGACCCAGTACTTC.

In this sample, this clone turned up a few times. The rearrangement joins TRBV10-2 to TRBJ1-6; D is uncertain. Germline-derived CDR1 and CDR2 are WSHSY and SAAADI. The CDR3 loop spans 11 amino acids. The V and J ends lost 8 bases and 9 bases respectively, with 8 bases between them. The DNA for the CDR3 is TGCGCCAGCTCAAGCGGTTCACCCCTCCACTTT. This translates into CASSSGSPLHF.

V and J are TRBV28 and TRBJ2-7; D not resolved. V was cut by 5 bases and J by 3 bases, with 11 bases left in between. Germline values: CDR1 MDHEN, CDR2 SYDVKM. The CDR3 is made up of 13 amino acids. CDR3 in DNA: TGTGCCAGCAGTGTGGGGTTAAGCTACGAGCAGTACTTC. Translating it yields CASSVGLSYEQYF. The complete variable domain, with remaining parts taken from reference TRBV28 and TRBJ2-7, reads DVKVTQSSRYLVKRTGEKVFLECVQDMDHENMFWYRQDPGLGLRLIYFSYDVKMKEKGDIPEGYSVSREKKERFSLILESASTNQTSMYLCASSVGLSYEQYFGPGTRLTVT.

CDR3 bases: TGTGCCAGCAGTTTTGCCGCTTTATCGGGGATCTCCTACGAGCAGTACTTC. It codes for CASSFAALSGISYEQYF. This chain joins TRBV11-2 and TRBJ2-5; possible D gene TRBD2, 5 bases. The end of the DNA fits TRBJ2-7 better, so the J call may be wrong. CDR1 is SGHAT and CDR2 is FQNNGV in the germline V gene. This CDR3 region has 17 residues.